This TCR beta chain was recovered during a study of post-analysis software for immune sequencing data. TCR beta cDNA libraries included unique molecular identifiers. A single record per CDR3 protein comes from TCRdb applying MiXCR to the PCR reads. The data show a few hundred thousand distinct CDR3 sequences, 30% to 40% seen once. Study observations and caveats: Under F measure analysis, samples from one preparation batch co-clustered strongly. TRBV5-6, TRBV5-1 and TRBV20-1 belonged to a set of five TRBV segments that were more frequent in patients than controls.

V gave up 6 bases and J gave up 2 bases; unmatched junction bases: 5. From germline, CDR1 is MNHEY and CDR2 SVGAGI. The CDR3 has 14 residues. The sample holds a few counts of this clonotype. Its antigen is unidentified. The V and J genes are TRBV6-5 and TRBJ2-3; 7 bases are shared with TRBD2. Specimen: blood. The TCR sequence derives from a girl under 18 with multiple sclerosis. This CDR3 reads CASSASGDTDTQYF. The CDR3 DNA follows: TGTGCCAGCAGCGCGAGCGGGGACACAGATACGCAGTATTTT.